The 27 T cell receptor beta chains below all came from one sample that was sequenced in a study of T cell responses to AZD1222 COVID-19 vaccine. Only in-frame clones appear in the TCRdb table, and some are missing; sequencing was by immunoSEQ multiplex PCR. The sample consists of approximately 160,000 clones, about 87% of them appearing once. Sequenced material: peripheral blood, taken on day 0 of MenACWY control vaccination. The receptors come from an adult in good health.

This clone was detected once. This chain joins TRBV11-2 and TRBJ2-2; no definite D call. Germline loops: CDR1 SGHAT, CDR2 FQNNGV. The CDR3 runs 14 residues. V was trimmed by 2 bases and J by 3 bases, leaving 7 bases between them. This CDR3 is CASSLRPYTGELFF. Written as DNA, the CDR3 is TGTGCCAGCAGCTTACGGCCGTACACCGGGGAGCTGTTTTTT.

The chain uses TRBV7-2 and TRBJ2-7, with D possibly TRBD2 on 6 matching bases. There are 14 residues in the CDR3. The V end was cut by 3 bases, the J end by 5 bases, with 14 bases between. Germline lookup yields CDR1 SGHTA and CDR2 FQGNSA. The CDR3 region is CASSFAGSSDEQYF. The CDR3 nucleotides are TGTGCCAGCAGCTTTGCGGGTTCTAGCGACGAGCAGTACTTC.

This chain links TRBV10-3 with TRBJ1-6; 8 bases are shared with TRBD1. CDR1 and CDR2 (germline): ENHRY, SYGVKD. The CDR3 is made up of 15 amino acids. The trim removed 4 bases at V and 8 bases at J, leaving 7 bases unmatched. The CDR3 DNA is TGTGCCATCAGTGGACAGGGGTTCGGTGATTCACCCCTCCACTTT. It translates to CAISGQGFGDSPLHF.

This clone was observed once. The chain is built from TRBV6-1 and TRBJ2-3; the D gene is possibly TRBD2 (6 bases). V was pared by 1 base and J by 4 bases, with 15 bases between. The CDR3 has 16 residues. In germline, CDR1 is MNHNS, CDR2 SASEGT. This CDR3 reads CASSEDIGGAADTQYF. The CDR3 DNA is TGTGCCAGCAGTGAAGATATTGGCGGGGCGGCAGATACGCAGTATTTT.

This chain uses TRBV6-2 or TRBV6-3 with TRBJ2-2; 12 nucleotides agree with TRBD2. V lost 6 bases, J lost 3 bases, and 5 bases stayed unmatched. Germline CDR1 MNHEY, CDR2 SVGEGT. The length of the CDR3 is 16 residues. CDR3 sequence: CASSNRLAGDTGELFF. DNA for the CDR3: TGTGCCAGCAGCAACCGACTAGCGGGGGACACCGGGGAGCTGTTTTTT.

This clone was seen a single time. The gene calls are TRBV7-3 and TRBJ1-1; 8 nucleotides line up with TRBD1. Germline V gene sequence: CDR1 SGHTA, CDR2 FQGTGA. The CDR3 covers 16 residues. J was trimmed by 0 bases and V by 0 bases; bases with no gene match: 3. CDR3 nucleotides: TGTGCCAGCAGCTTAACGGCGGACAGGGTGAACACTGAAGCTTTCTTT. Its protein is CASSLTADRVNTEAFF.

This rearrangement joins TRBV7-9 to TRBJ1-2; D perhaps matches TRBD1 (6 bases). From germline, CDR1 is SEHNR and CDR2 FQNEAQ (reference sequence). The CDR3 is 15 amino acids. V dropped 1 base and J dropped 4 bases, with 13 bases sitting between them. The CDR3 DNA sequence: TGTGCCAGCAGCTTAGGGGGGCGGAGCGTCTATGGCTACACCTTC. Translation gives CASSLGGRSVYGYTF. Filled out from reference TRBV7-9 and TRBJ1-2, the complete variable domain reads DTGVSQNPRHKITKRGQNVTFRCDPISEHNRLYWYRQTLGQGPEFLTYFQNEAQLEKSRLLSDRFSAERPKGSFSTLEIQRTEQGDSAMYLCASSLGGRSVYGYTFGSGTRLTVV.

This sequence joins TRBV7-2 and TRBJ2-1; 14 nucleotides agree with TRBD2. This CDR3 is built from 17 residues. The junction had 7 bases not matched to a gene; V was cut back by 1 base and J by 8 bases. CDR1 is SGHTA and CDR2 is FQGNSA in the germline V gene. The DNA of the CDR3 is TGTGCCAGCAGCTTAGTCGCCGGGACTAGCGGGAGCTATGAGCAGTTCTTC. Protein product: CASSLVAGTSGSYEQFF.

Only a few counts were recorded for this clone. V gene TRBV11-2 combines with J gene TRBJ2-1, with 7 bases identical to TRBD2. CDR3 length: 14 residues. Germline CDR1 reads SGHAT; CDR2 reads FQNNGV. Unmatched junction bases numbered 10, after V lost 4 bases and J lost 10 bases. The CDR3 DNA follows: TGTGCCAGCAGCTCATGGGGAGGGCCAAGGGAGCAGTTCTTC. Protein: CASSSWGGPREQFF. Full variable domain (outside the CDR3, taken from reference TRBV11-2 and TRBJ2-1): EAGVAQSPRYKIIEKRQSVAFWCNPISGHATLYWYQQILGQGPKLLIQFQNNGVVDDSQLPKDRFSAERLKGVDSTLKIQPAKLEDSAVYLCASSSWGGPREQFFGPGTRLTVL.

V usage is TRBV12-3 or TRBV12-4 and J usage is TRBJ1-3; no clear D gene. This CDR3 spans 12 amino acids. V was pared by 5 bases and J by 7 bases, with 9 bases between. CDR3 in DNA: TGTGCCAGCAGTCTGGAAGGGAACACCATATATTTT. Protein: CASSLEGNTIYF.

This chain joins TRBV2 and TRBJ1-2; D is possibly TRBD1 (6 bases). This CDR3 is 15 amino acids long. The V and J ends lost 3 bases and 3 bases respectively, with 14 bases between them. Germline V gives CDR1 SNHLY, CDR2 FYNNEI. The CDR3 sequence is CASSEVRGADYGYTF. As DNA, the CDR3 is TGTGCCAGCAGTGAGGTCAGGGGCGCAGACTATGGCTACACCTTC.

This clone was counted a single time. The sample contains more than one DNA sequence encoding this CDR3. The chain couples TRBV6-5 to TRBJ2-3; D tentatively reads TRBD1 or TRBD2 (6 bases each). The V gene lost 0 bases and the J gene lost 5 bases, with 12 bases spanning the gap. This CDR3 comprises 15 residues. CDR1 is MNHEY and CDR2 is SVGAGI in the germline V gene. The CDR3 DNA sequence: TGTGCCAGCAGTTACTCGGGGGGCCAAGGAGATACGCAGTATTTT. Its translation is CASSYSGGQGDTQYF.

This chain uses TRBV11-2 with TRBJ2-7; 10 bases agree with TRBD2. CDR1 is SGHAT and CDR2 is FQNNGV in the germline V gene. The trim removed 3 bases at V and 6 bases at J, leaving 11 bases unmatched. The CDR3 extends over 16 amino acids. CDR3: CASSFTSGTDPFEQYF. The CDR3 nucleotides are TGTGCCAGCAGCTTCACTAGCGGGACCGACCCTTTCGAGCAGTACTTC.

This chain uses TRBV9 with TRBJ2-2, with D possibly matching TRBD1 (5 bases). This CDR3 spans 15 amino acids. V was trimmed by 3 bases and J by 8 bases, leaving 17 bases between them. Per germline, CDR1 SGDLS and CDR2 YYNGEE. The CDR3, as DNA: TGTGCCAGCAGCGCCCAGGGTCACTACGTGGGGGAGCTGTTTTTT. Translation gives CASSAQGHYVGELFF.

The chain carries TRBV16 and TRBJ1-4; 9 bases line up with TRBD1. V dropped 4 bases and J dropped 3; count of bases not matched to a gene: 12. Germline V lookup: CDR1 KGHSY, CDR2 FQNENV. The CDR3 loop spans 18 amino acids. The CDR3 spells CASSPLGNRGLPNEKLFF. DNA of the CDR3: TGTGCCAGCAGCCCCCTGGGGAACAGGGGGCTCCCTAATGAAAAACTGTTTTTT.

This rearrangement joins TRBV15 to TRBJ1-2; D gene ambiguous. Germline values: CDR1 LNHNV, CDR2 YYDKDF (reference sequence). The V end lost 1 base, the J end lost 4 bases, and 7 bases lay between the germline ends. The CDR3 contains 13 residues. The chain's CDR3 is CATSRGGGYGYTF. The CDR3 bases are TGTGCCACCAGCAGAGGGGGAGGCTATGGCTACACCTTC.

In its sample, this clone was seen once. The chain carries TRBV5-1 and TRBJ1-2; TRBD1 aligns across 7 bases. The V gene's germline CDR1 is SGHRS and CDR2 YFSETQ. The CDR3 extends over 18 amino acids. V lost 0 bases to trimming and J lost 4 bases; unmatched junction nucleotides: 15. CDR3 bases: TGCGCCAGCAGCTTGGCATCGGCAGGGGGGACGAATTTCTATGGCTACACCTTC. Protein: CASSLASAGGTNFYGYTF. The variable domain in full, completed from reference TRBV5-1 and TRBJ1-2, reads KAGVTQTPRYLIKTRGQQVTLSCSPISGHRSVSWYQQTPGQGLQFLFEYFSETQRNKGNFPGRFSGRQFSNSRSEMNVSTLELGDSALYLCASSLASAGGTNFYGYTFGSGTRLTVV.

The chain has TRBV28 and TRBJ1-2; D gene uncertain. Trimming stripped 2 bases from V and 0 bases from J, with 4 bases between. Per the germline V gene, CDR1 is MDHEN and CDR2 is SYDVKM. The CDR3 covers 13 residues. The CDR3 here is CASSLRPNYGYTF. CDR3 nucleotide sequence: TGTGCCAGCAGTTTAAGACCTAACTATGGCTACACCTTC.

This chain links TRBV3-1 (or the pseudogene TRBV3-2) with TRBJ2-7; D is unclear. CDR3 length: 12 amino acids. CDR1 is LGHDT, CDR2 YNNKEL, per germline (reference sequence). Trimming shortened V by 3 bases and J by 7 bases, and 10 bases separated the two germline ends. This CDR3 is CASSHYPAEQYF. The CDR3 coding sequence is TGTGCCAGCAGCCACTACCCTGCGGAGCAGTACTTC.

V usage is TRBV7-2 and J usage is TRBJ2-1; 11 bases are shared with TRBD2. CDR1 and CDR2 from the germline V gene are SGHTA and FQGNSA. J was trimmed by 5 bases and V by 1 base; bases with no gene match: 1. The CDR3 runs to 15 residues. This CDR3 reads CASSLGLAGNNEQFF. CDR3 DNA sequence: TGTGCCAGCAGCTTAGGACTAGCGGGGAACAATGAGCAGTTCTTC.

In this sample, this clone turned up once. The genes are TRBV9 and TRBJ2-7, with D perhaps given as TRBD1 or TRBD2 (5 bases each). Germline assignment: CDR1 SGDLS and CDR2 YYNGEE. V gave up 2 bases and J gave up 9 bases, with 18 bases separating them. The CDR3 totals 14 residues. CDR3 DNA: TGTGCCAGCAGCGTTGGCAGCGCCTTGGGACGGCAGTACTTC. Residues: CASSVGSALGRQYF.

This clone was picked up one time. The chain has TRBV6-5 and TRBJ2-7; D is perhaps TRBD1 (5 bases). Germline assignment: CDR1 MNHEY and CDR2 SVGAGI. This CDR3 region has 15 residues. Trimming left V 2 bases short and J 3 bases short, with 14 bases between. CDR3: CASSYRHRQGYEQYF. Here the CDR3 DNA reads TGTGCCAGCAGTTACAGGCATAGGCAGGGCTACGAGCAGTACTTC.

This rearrangement joins TRBV18 to TRBJ2-2; D unresolved. Trimming took off 6 bases at V and 0 bases at J, with 17 bases between the two ends. The CDR3 has 17 amino acids. The germline V gene has CDR1 KGHSH and CDR2 LQKENI. CDR3 loop: CASSPQVKRPNTGELFF. The DNA for the CDR3 is TGTGCCAGCTCCCCCCAAGTCAAGCGTCCGAACACCGGGGAGCTGTTTTTT.

V usage is TRBV2 and J usage is TRBJ2-7; the D gene is possibly TRBD1 (6 bases). This CDR3 is 15 amino acids long. Trimming removed 6 bases from V and 0 bases from J, with 15 bases in between. In germline, CDR1 is SNHLY, CDR2 FYNNEI. CDR3 amino acids: CASSPQGGVSYEQYF. CDR3 DNA sequence: TGTGCCAGCAGCCCACAGGGCGGTGTCTCCTACGAGCAGTACTTC.

The V and J genes are TRBV12-3 or TRBV12-4 and TRBJ2-7; possible D gene TRBD2, 6 bases. The CDR3 covers 13 residues. V shed 10 bases and J shed 2 bases, with 15 bases lying between them. The CDR3 reads CAILTTSTYEQYF. CDR3 in DNA: TGTGCCATCCTTACCACTAGCACCTACGAGCAGTACTTC.

The V and J genes are TRBV19 and TRBJ2-2; D is undetermined. CDR1 and CDR2 from the germline V gene are LNHDA and SQIVND (reference sequence). V was trimmed by 4 bases and J by 7 bases, leaving 7 bases between them. The CDR3 contains 12 residues. The CDR3 DNA reads as TGTGCCAGTAGTAGACACTACGGGGAGCTGTTTTTT. It codes for CASSRHYGELFF.

This clone was picked up a small number of times. The chain links TRBV12-5 to TRBJ1-2, with 12 nucleotides matching TRBD1. Germline CDR1 is LGHNT and CDR2 is FRNRAP. The CDR3 totals 14 residues. Unmatched junction bases numbered 4, after V lost 4 bases and J lost 7 bases. Here the CDR3 DNA reads TGTGCTAGTGGTTCCGGGACAGGGGGCTTTGGCTACACCTTC. It specifies CASGSGTGGFGYTF.